This T cell receptor beta chain was observed in a study of T cells in Graves' hyperthyroidism and ophthalmopathy. Whole-study context: Peripheral blood was taken when the disease was first diagnosed, before any treatment began.

Ten or more counts support this clonotype. From RNA transcripts, TCR beta CDR3 regions were amplified. The study used the HTBI primer set for a first-round RT-PCR of the TCR CDR3. Each CDR3 protein is one row after TCRdb ran MiXCR on the multiplex PCR reads. The data show over 500,000 distinct CDR3 sequences, approximately 15% seen once. The CDR3 runs to 16 residues. Trimming took off 5 bases at V and 2 bases at J, with 16 bases between the two ends. The germline gives CDR1 MNHEY, CDR2 SMNVEV (reference sequence). The TCR originated in a woman in her forties with Graves' hyperthyroidism. The sequenced material came from blood. The J gene is TRBJ2-1, the V gene TRBV27; maybe TRBD1 (6 bases). DNA of the CDR3: TGTGCCAGCAGTCCCCCTTTCGGGACACCCTACAATGAGCAGTTCTTC. Translated: CASSPPFGTPYNEQFF.